The rows below give T cell receptor beta chains drawn from one sample of a study of regulatory T cells in long-lasting Graves disease. TCRdb reanalysed the multiplex PCR reads using MiXCR and keeps one entry per CDR3 protein. Found here are hundreds of thousands of distinct CDR3 sequences, around 15% of them singletons; the top ten hold under 20%. The data were also submitted as part of a second study, on T cells in Graves' hyperthyroidism and ophthalmopathy.

This specimen consisted of peripheral blood mononuclear cells (PBMCs), obtained at new diagnosis, from a patient treated with antithyroid drugs. The receptors originated from a woman in her twenties or thirties with Graves disease. CDR3s include the opening cysteine and the closing phenylalanine or tryptophan. A D gene is named only where the DNA matches it firmly. Clone sizes are given selectively: once, few, many, or a class where the clone is expanded.

clone size,J gene,V gene,D gene,CDR3 DNA,CDR3 protein
many,TRBJ2-3,TRBV28,-,TGTGCCAGCAGTCTCGGAACCTCTCCGCAGTATTTT,CASSLGTSPQYF
few,TRBJ2-2,TRBV5-6,-,TGTGCCAGCAGCTCCACAGGGAAGGGCATCAGGGACACCGGGGAGCTGTTTTTT,CASSSTGKGIRDTGELFF
many,TRBJ1-1,TRBV4-1,TRBD1,TGCGCCAGCAGCCAGGGGAGGGGGCGGGATGGCACTGAAGCTTTCTTT,CASSQGRGRDGTEAFF
many,TRBJ1-1,TRBV28,-,-,CASSSSTGWFTEAFF
many,TRBJ1-1,TRBV28,TRBD1,TGTGCCAGCAGTTTGGCGGGACAGGTCACTGGAGCTTTCTTT,CASSLAGQVTGAFF
many,TRBJ1-6,TRBV28,-,TGTGCCAGCAGCCCTAGTTTGGGGTCAAATTCACCCCTCCACTTT,CASSPSLGSNSPLHF
few,TRBJ2-5,TRBV25-1,-,TGTGCCAGCAGTGAATCGGGGAGGAAGGAGACCCAGTACTTC,CASSESGRKETQYF
-,TRBJ2-1,TRBV5-1,TRBD1,TGCGCCAGCAGCTTGGCAGGGGGAGTGAACTTATACAATGAGCAGTTCTTC,CASSLAGGVNLYNEQFF
many,TRBJ2-7,TRBV2,-,TGTGCCAGCAGGACTGGGGCGACCTACGAGCAGTACTTC,CASRTGATYEQYF
-,TRBJ2-5,TRBV29-1,-,TGCAGCGTATGGCAGGGTGACGAGACCCAGTACTTC,CSVWQGDETQYF
few,TRBJ2-1,TRBV5-1,TRBD2,TGCGCCAGCAAGACTAGCGGACTCTACAATGAGCAGTTCTTC,CASKTSGLYNEQFF
-,TRBJ2-5,TRBV12-3/TRBV12-4,-,TGTGCCAGCAGTTGGGCGGGCACGGTCGAGACCCAGTACTTC,CASSWAGTVETQYF
many,TRBJ2-5,TRBV7-2,-,TGTGCCAGCAGCTCCAGACTAGGGGCAGAGACCCAGTACTTC,CASSSRLGAETQYF
-,TRBJ1-1,TRBV5-1,-,TGCACCAGCAGCTTGTCGCACACTGAAGCTTTCTTT,CTSSLSHTEAFF
many,TRBJ2-7,TRBV9,-,TGTGCCAGCAGCGATGCCAGGGACCTCGAGCAGTACTTC,CASSDARDLEQYF
-,TRBJ2-7,TRBV6-1,-,TGTGCCAGCAGTGAAGCCCGCTCCTACGAGCAGTACTTC,CASSEARSYEQYF
-,TRBJ2-4,TRBV2,TRBD1,TGTGCCAGCAATGGACAGGCCCGAGCCAAAAACATTCAGTACTTC,CASNGQARAKNIQYF
few,TRBJ1-1,TRBV7-9,-,TGTGCCAGCAGCTTAGGCCGGCTCATGAACACTGAAGCTTTCTTT,CASSLGRLMNTEAFF
few,TRBJ1-1,TRBV14,TRBD1,TGTGCCAGCAGCTCGGGACAGGAGAACACTGAAGCTTTCTTT,CASSSGQENTEAFF
many,TRBJ1-1,TRBV20-1,-,TGCAGTGCTAGTTTGTCCTGGGCAGCTTTCTTT,CSASLSWAAFF
many,TRBJ1-5,TRBV12-3/TRBV12-4,-,TGTGCCAGCAAATCGAACTTCGGGGGGCGCGGGAATCAGCCCCAGCATTTT,CASKSNFGGRGNQPQHF
many,TRBJ2-5,TRBV28,-,TGTGCCAGCAGTTTACCAGGGGCTAGAAAGACCCAGTACTTC,CASSLPGARKTQYF
few,TRBJ2-7,TRBV27,TRBD1,TGTGCCAGCAGGACAGGGGTCTCCGAGCAGTACTTC,CASRTGVSEQYF
many,TRBJ2-3,TRBV20-1,TRBD2,TGCAGTGCTAGACTAGCGGGAAGGACAGATACGCAGTATTTT,CSARLAGRTDTQYF
many,TRBJ1-5,TRBV29-1,-,TGCAGCGTTAGACTCCCCGGTATGAGCAATCAGCCCCAGCATTTT,CSVRLPGMSNQPQHF
-,TRBJ2-5,TRBV4-1,-,TGCGCCAGCAGCGCCATGAGACAAAGAGGAGAGACCCAGTACTTC,CASSAMRQRGETQYF
many,TRBJ2-7,TRBV28,-,TGTGCCAGCAAGTGGGGAGCCTACGAGCAGTACTTC,CASKWGAYEQYF
many,TRBJ2-1,TRBV7-2,TRBD2,TGTGCCAGCAGCCCGCAAGGACTAGCGGGAGGCCTGAGTGAGCAGTTCTTC,CASSPQGLAGGLSEQFF
once,TRBJ1-5,TRBV15,-,TGTGCCACCAGCAGAGATCTAGTATTGGGTACCAATCAGCCCCAGCATTTT,CATSRDLVLGTNQPQHF
many,TRBJ2-5,TRBV28,-,TGTGCCAGCAGCTCAACGGAGGCAAGGGGAATCCAAGAGACCCAGTACTTC,CASSSTEARGIQETQYF
few,TRBJ1-2,TRBV3-1,TRBD1,TGTGCCAGCAGCCGAATAGGTGGGGACAGGGGGCAGAATTTC,CASSRIGGDRGQNF
many,TRBJ1-5,TRBV27,-,TGTGCCACCTCGCTCTCGGACACCAATCAGCCCCAGCATTTT,CATSLSDTNQPQHF
-,TRBJ1-3,TRBV7-9,-,TGTGCCGGCAGCTTAGCTTCAGTTGGCAACACCATATATTTT,CAGSLASVGNTIYF
many,TRBJ1-1,TRBV11-1,-,TGTGCCAGCAGCGCAACAGGGTTAGGCACTGAAGCTTTCTTT,CASSATGLGTEAFF
many,TRBJ1-1,TRBV5-1,TRBD1,TGCGCCAGCAGCTTTACAGGGGGAAGGGACACTGAAGCTTTCTTT,CASSFTGGRDTEAFF
many,TRBJ1-5,TRBV7-2,-,TGTGCCAGCAGCTGGGGGGGCCTCAATCAGCCCCAGCATTTT,CASSWGGLNQPQHF
few,TRBJ2-2,TRBV6-1,-,TGTGCCAGCAGAAGATTTACAGCGAACACCGGGGAGCTGTTTTTT,CASRRFTANTGELFF
-,TRBJ2-5,TRBV24-1,-,TGTGCCACCAGTGATTTTGAGGAGACCCAGTACTTC,CATSDFEETQYF
-,TRBJ1-2,TRBV28,-,TGTGCCAGCAGGGAAAACCTTAGGGGGGGGCACAAGGACAACTATGGCTACACCTTC,CASRENLRGGHKDNYGYTF
many,TRBJ2-5,TRBV2,-,TGTGCCAGCAGTGAACGGGCCCCCGGTGAGACCCAGTACTTC,CASSERAPGETQYF
many,TRBJ1-2,TRBV28,-,TGTGCCAGCAGTTTCCGAGGACGGAGCTCTCATGGCTACACCTTC,CASSFRGRSSHGYTF
many,TRBJ1-5,TRBV30,-,TGTGCCTGGAGTAGGAGGGGAGGCAATCAGCCCCAGCATTTT,CAWSRRGGNQPQHF
-,TRBJ2-3,TRBV3-1,-,TGTGCCAGCAGCCAAGATGGGAGGCTCACGCAGTATTTT,CASSQDGRLTQYF
few,TRBJ2-3,TRBV7-2,TRBD2,TGTGCCAGCAGCCGACTAGCGGGAGGGTTCACAGATACGCAGTATTTT,CASSRLAGGFTDTQYF